The table lists the clone carrying this TCR beta chain with a few counts. Antigen specificity is unknown. Germline V CDR1 and CDR2: WNHNN, SYGVQD (reference sequence). V shed 2 bases and J 15 bases; nucleotides not matched to a gene: 15. The CDR3 is made up of 17 amino acids. These data originate in a study of T cells in Graves' hyperthyroidism and ophthalmopathy. Whole-study findings and limits: Most clonotypes that expanded in the thyroid above 0.001 also showed up in blood.

Amplified TCR beta CDR3 regions derived from RNA transcripts. Using the HTBI primer set, a first-round RT-PCR was run on the TCR CDR3. TCRdb re-analysed the multiplex PCR reads in MiXCR, keeping a single row per CDR3 protein. The data contain 300,000 to 450,000 distinct CDR3 sequences, approximately 17% of them singletons. Ophthalmopathy in the patients scored at least 3 on Clinical Activity Score and at least 4 on NOSPECS grade, lasting under 3 months. Out of over 7.5 ml of fresh peripheral blood came the PBMCs. V gene TRBV10-1 combines with J gene TRBJ1-6; 11 bases map to TRBD1. The TCR sequence derives from a man younger than 30 with Graves' ophthalmopathy. The sample was blood. CDR3 sequence: CASSEPTGTGGIQVLHF. For the CDR3, the DNA is TGCGCCAGCAGTGAGCCCACCGGGACAGGGGGAATTCAGGTCCTCCACTTT.